Here is one T cell receptor (beta chain) with its context. The antigen is undetermined. This sample was taken from a study of CD8 T cells in Susac syndrome. Across the whole study: The sequenced Susac syndrome patients comprised six with active disease and fewer than 10 in remission. Patients with Susac syndrome had blood drawn and were at that point therapy-naive, on corticosteroids, or on intravenous immunoglobulin alone.

Study observations and caveats: The CD4+ T cell repertoire of patients with Susac syndrome showed no detectable clonal expansion.

About 0.5 to 1 ug RNA was reverse transcribed with random hexamers. TCRdb reprocessed the immunoSEQ multiplex PCR reads via MiXCR and lists one record per CDR3 protein. The repertoire consists of roughly 250,000 distinct CDR3 sequences, with about 95% occurring once and the leading ten covering around 0.1%. The TCR comes from a human donor with Susac syndrome. The sequenced sample was CD4+ T cells from PBMCs.

This CDR3 is CAIRGSPTGDTQYF. In DNA form, the CDR3 reads TGTGCCATCAGGGGGTCTCCAACGGGGGATACGCAGTATTTT. This chain links TRBV10-3 with TRBJ2-3; D may be TRBD2 (5 bases). CDR3 length: 14 residues. The germline V gene encodes CDR1 ENHRY and CDR2 SYGVKD. V was clipped by 6 bases and J by 6 bases, with 16 bases between them.